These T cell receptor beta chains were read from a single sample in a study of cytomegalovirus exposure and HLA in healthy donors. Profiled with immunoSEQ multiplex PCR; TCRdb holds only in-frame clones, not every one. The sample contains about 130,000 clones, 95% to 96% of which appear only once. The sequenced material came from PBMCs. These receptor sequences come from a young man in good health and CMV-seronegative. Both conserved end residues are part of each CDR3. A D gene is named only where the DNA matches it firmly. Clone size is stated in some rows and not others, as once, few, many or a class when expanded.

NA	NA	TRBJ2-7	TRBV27	CASSPSTWVEANEQYF	TGTGCCAGCAGTCCATCCACGTGGGTGGAGGCTAACGAGCAGTACTTC
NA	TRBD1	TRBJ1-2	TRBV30	CAWTMTGGYYGYTF	TGTGCCTGGACCATGACAGGGGGATACTATGGCTACACCTTC
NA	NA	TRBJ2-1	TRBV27	CASRRGGNEQFF	TGTGCCAGCCGTCGCGGCGGGAATGAGCAGTTCTTC
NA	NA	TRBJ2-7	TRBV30	CAWSWGGRLYYEQYF	TGTGCCTGGAGTTGGGGCGGACGCCTGTACTACGAGCAGTACTTC
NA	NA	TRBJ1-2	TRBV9	CASSVGSGDYYGYTF	TGTGCCAGCAGCGTAGGATCGGGGGACTACTATGGCTACACCTTC
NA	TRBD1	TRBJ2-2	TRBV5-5	CASSPPGTGNTGELFF	TGTGCCAGCAGCCCACCCGGGACAGGTAACACCGGGGAGCTGTTTTTT
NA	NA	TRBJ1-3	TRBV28	CASSFPAGGLSGNTIYF	TGTGCCAGCAGTTTCCCCGCCGGAGGGCTCTCTGGAAACACCATATATTTT
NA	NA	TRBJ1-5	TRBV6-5	CASSRGTNQPQHF	TGTGCCAGCAGTCGCGGGACCAATCAGCCCCAGCATTTT
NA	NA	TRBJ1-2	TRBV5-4	CASSLQGNYGYTF	TGTGCCAGCAGCTTGCAGGGGAACTATGGCTACACCTTC
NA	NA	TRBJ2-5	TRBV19	CASRASGGETQYF	TGTGCCAGTAGAGCGTCAGGGGGGGAGACCCAGTACTTC
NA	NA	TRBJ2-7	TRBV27	CASRSGLYEQYF	TGTGCCAGCAGGTCAGGGTTATACGAGCAGTACTTC
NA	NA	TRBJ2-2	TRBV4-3	CASSPGGTGELFF	TGCGCCAGCAGCCCCGGAGGCACCGGGGAGCTGTTTTTT
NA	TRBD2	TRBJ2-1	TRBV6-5	CASSYAGGYNEQFF	TGTGCCAGCAGTTATGCGGGAGGCTACAATGAGCAGTTCTTC
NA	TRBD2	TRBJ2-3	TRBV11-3	CASSYMSGVTDTQYF	TGTGCCAGCAGCTACATGAGCGGGGTCACAGATACGCAGTATTTT
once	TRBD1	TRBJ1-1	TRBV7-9	CASSPTGFGTEAFF	TGTGCCAGCAGCCCGACAGGGTTTGGCACTGAAGCTTTCTTT
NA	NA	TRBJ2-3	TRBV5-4	CASSQSGTPDTQYF	TGTGCCAGCAGCCAAAGCGGAACCCCAGATACGCAGTATTTT
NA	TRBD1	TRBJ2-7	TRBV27	CASSYAQGAHEQYF	TGTGCCAGCAGCTATGCCCAGGGGGCCCACGAGCAGTACTTC
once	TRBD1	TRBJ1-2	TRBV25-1	CASSGQGSGYTF	TGTGCCAGCAGTGGACAGGGTAGCGGCTACACCTTC
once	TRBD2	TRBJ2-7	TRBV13	CASSPRGVYEQYF	TGTGCCAGCAGCCCCCGGGGGGTTTACGAGCAGTACTTC